A single sample gave rise to the 2 T cell receptor beta chains below, sequenced in a study of T cells in Graves' hyperthyroidism and ophthalmopathy. TCR beta CDR3 regions were amplified from RNA transcripts. Using the HTBI primer set, a first-round RT-PCR was run on the TCR CDR3. Using its own MiXCR run on the multiplex PCR reads, TCRdb lists one record per CDR3 protein. The sample has under 350,000 distinct CDR3 sequences, approximately 22% seen once. The specimen sequenced was blood. The receptors were gathered from a woman in her 50s with Graves' hyperthyroidism.

The rearrangement uses TRBV6-5 and TRBJ2-5; tentative D call: TRBD2 (7 bases). V was cut by 0 bases and J by 1 base, with 15 bases left in between. The germline CDR1 and CDR2 sequences are MNHEY and SVGAGI. The CDR3 sequence is 17 residues long. CDR3 sequence reads: CASSYSRGRASQETQYF. As DNA, the CDR3 is TGTGCCAGCAGTTACTCGAGGGGGAGGGCCTCCCAAGAGACCCAGTACTTC.

The genes are TRBV2 and TRBJ1-2; D call uncertain. The V end was cut by 0 bases, the J end by 4 bases, with 9 bases between. Germline V gene data show CDR1 as SNHLY and CDR2 as FYNNEI. The CDR3 loop spans 14 amino acids. CDR3 residues: CASSEAHSAYGYTF. The CDR3, as DNA: TGTGCCAGCAGTGAAGCGCACAGTGCCTATGGCTACACCTTC.